Detailed here is one TCR beta chain. It lacks a known antigen. Base qualities were left out, and no much larger clone turns up one base away. Each clonotype received, on average, about 9.7x coverage in deep resolution sequencing performed on a MiSeq, where the target depth lay between 1 in 1 million and 1 in 200,000 T cells. The immunoSEQ hsTCRB Kit was used to generate the TCR beta libraries. Per the source publication's procedure: The data were analyzed with ImmunoSEQ Analyzer and ImmunoSEQ Data Assistant, and V, D and J gene assignments followed IMGT definitions. Clonality was computed as one minus normalized Shannon entropy of productive rearrangement frequencies, ranging from 0 to 1. Only overrepresented clonotypes making up at least 0.05% of the repertoire of each patient were included in the public clonotype analysis. Some twelve repertoires from age-matched healthy donors, obtained from immuneACCESS, served as clonality controls. Imported from immuneACCESS, the table was reduced by TCRdb to in-frame sequences with V and J called. These copies leave out some clones; in studies compared against another copy, an unresolved V gene accounts for under half, and the cause of the remainder is not known. That table is the source of V, J and clone size, and D and trimming were worked out from the DNA. The table for this sample lists some 140,000 clones; approximately 90% of them were counted only once. Approximately 10% of the sample comes from the top ten.

The source of the sample is a study of cytotoxic CD8 clonotypes in ibrutinib-treated CLL (dated by TCRdb to 2020 to 2023). With respect to the entire study: In this cohort, approximately 15 patients were treatment-naive and about a dozen were relapsed/refractory, while some 18 had unmutated IGHV. Response samples were obtained after a median of approximately twelve months of treatment, with a range of roughly 6 to 36 months. Longitudinal samples were available for about 30% of the roughly 86 trial participants. Every sample from remission and from progressive disease was obtained while the patients were still on ibrutinib. Samples averaged approximately 250,000 productive templates and 94,082 productive rearrangements. Cryopreserved peripheral blood mononuclear cells were obtained before treatment, at response, and at either sustained remission or disease progression. Partial responses were observed in roughly 24 patients and complete responses in 2; after a median follow-up of around 68 months, remission was maintained in roughly 14 patients and progression was observed in some twelve.

The time point label for this specimen denotes: more than 10 months on ibrutinib. Around 2 micrograms of genomic DNA were extracted from cryopreserved PBMCs for TCR beta library preparation. Longitudinal blood samples from CLL patients on ibrutinib monotherapy underwent high-throughput TCR beta sequencing. The patients took part in an open-label, single-center phase 2 trial of ibrutinib monotherapy. From a lookup of the germline V gene, CDR1 and CDR2 are SGHTA and FQGNSA. The germline ends are 8 bases apart after V is trimmed by 0 bases and J by 3 bases. The CDR3 numbers 14 residues from cysteine through phenylalanine. The only DNA kept is the CDR3, 42 bases in frame from the first base. Broader findings and caveats from the paper: Baseline clonality was found to be higher than that of age-matched healthy donors and was strongly correlated with circulating CD8+ T-cell counts. An increase in clonality was observed at ibrutinib response, with clonality remaining stable during sustained remission and falling back toward baseline at progression. Public clonotypes were rare and either contracted or stayed stable during treatment, and the rise in clonality at ibrutinib response reflected the expansion of private clonotypes. Sampling times were not matched between patients in sustained remission and patients whose disease was progressing, and lymph node repertoires were not examined.

This receptor was taken from a human donor with chronic lymphocytic leukemia. The sample was PBMCs, taken after 12 months of ibrutinib treatment. Recombination linked TRBV7-2 to TRBJ2-5; a confident D gene designation cannot be given. Here is the DNA: TGTGCCAGCAGCTTAGCGGGATTCAAAGAGACCCAGTACTTC. The resulting protein is CASSLAGFKETQYF.